This TCR beta chain emerged from a study of cytomegalovirus exposure and HLA in healthy donors (dated by TCRdb to 2015 to 2018). Regarding the complete study: An earlier analysis of roughly 500 of the donors reported about 250 Gb of sequence data and some 120 million unique TCR beta sequences from about 200 million T cells. An early release covering roughly 580 HLA-typed donors comprised approximately 290 gigabases of sequencing data and tens of millions of unique TCR sequences. The genetic ancestry cluster associated with self-reported Caucasian donors included 81% of the roughly 390 genotyped donors. The aim of the study was to test whether cataloging public T cell receptors could identify signatures of past pathogen exposure. The study used immunosequencing to profile the T cell repertoires of under 700 subjects and linked those repertoires to cytomegalovirus serostatus. In addition to the first cohort of 650 to 800 subjects, a separate validation cohort of 130 or so different subjects was used. High-throughput TCR immunosequencing, statistical association of individual TCRs with disease status, and machine learning were combined to predict cytomegalovirus infection status. A later analysis re-examined previously published TCR beta repertoires from just over 650 donors and added high-resolution HLA genotyping to investigate patterns of TCR occurrence. The later analysis used no new phenotypic data to find candidate immune exposures, relying instead on TCR beta sequences and their occurrence across donors. In an earlier analysis of 500 to 650 of the donors, high-throughput TCR beta sequencing was used to judge whether each TCR beta V gene segment behaved as functional or pseudogenic. Donor age, sex, ethnicity and CMV serostatus were collected together with the repertoire data. A later genetic analysis took genome-wide SNP genotypes for about three fifths of the roughly 700 donors and used that subset as a discovery cohort. Every repertoire in the discovery cohort had been generated on one and the same sequencing platform. Both class I and class II loci were covered by HLA typing, at four-digit resolution. Typing coverage differed by locus: A, B, C, DRB1 and DQB1 were typed in about 629-640 donors, DQA1 in about 500, DPA1 in roughly 590, and DPB1 in 400 to 480. Because of strong linkage in the cohort, roughly five DR-DQ haplotypes were treated as single units for association and clustering. Among under 450 genotyped donors of the cohort, an average of around 240,000 unique TCR beta nucleotide sequences were sequenced per donor, 15% to 20% of them non-productive. Here is what the overall study found, with its caveats: In a later genetic analysis, a missense DCLRE1C variant was associated with V-gene and J-gene trimming of TCR beta chains, and the association was replicated in an independent cohort. Seventeen rarely observed V segments, including chromosome 9 orphons, were excluded from the earlier analysis of approximately 500 of the donors because counts were too low. Most TCR sequences were observed very rarely across donors, whereas some public TCRs were present in many individuals. A further reported finding was that TCR beta sequences accurately predicted the HLA-A and HLA-B alleles for most subjects in the first cohort. In vitro tests confirmed that three of the cytomegalovirus-associated TCR beta chains recognize cytomegalovirus antigens. Only TCR beta chains were sequenced in this cohort, and the absence of alpha or paired-chain data limited detectable features. A cluster of highly shared sequence variants was judged likely to be a technical artifact of the sequencing pipeline. Some IMGT-functional V segments, including TRBV6-2 and TRBV6-3, could not be told apart with the 87-base-pair reads, so those segments were excluded. Most CMV-associated TCR beta chains appeared to be HLA-restricted in a later analysis, and the HLA associations seemed to be driven largely by CMV exposure. Linkage disequilibrium might explain the correlated functional status among segregating V segments, but an unknown experimental factor could not be excluded. In a later analysis, TCR association rates were found to vary across HLA loci, with the most associated TCRs seen for DRB1 alleles and the fewest for HLA-C alleles. CMV serostatus was the only immune exposure information available for the cohort. Specific HLA alleles were associated with 15,000 to 20,000 TCR beta sequences at a false discovery rate of 0.05 in a later analysis. In both the original and validation cohorts, the classifier was reported to diagnose cytomegalovirus status with high specificity and sensitivity. According to a later analysis, parvovirus B19, influenza, CMV and Epstein-Barr virus appeared linked to several top co-occurrence clusters. When HLA alleles, especially DR and DQ, strongly co-occurred, TCR associations were difficult to assign to individual alleles. A later analysis found that HLA-associated TCR beta chains were more clonally expanded and had lower generation probabilities than equally common non-associated chains. Because HLA typing was unavailable for some donors at each locus, only the typed subset was used in association tests. In the study, some 160 TCR beta chains were listed as associated with cytomegalovirus. According to the authors, the approach could potentially be generalized to other disease states and immunological phenotypes. Compared with the roughly 600-donor mean, donors in an Asian-associated ancestry cluster had fewer N-insertions in productive TCRs, according to a later genetic analysis. Broadly in line with IMGT annotations, most TCR beta V segments showed up in productive rearrangements about 87% or about 30% of the time in an earlier analysis of about 500 of the donors. Roughly uniform sequencing depth across donors was assumed in presence/absence analyses, although this assumption may not hold.

From cysteine to phenylalanine, the CDR3 is 15 amino acids long. The read is trimmed to its CDR3 DNA, 45 bases read in frame from base 1. V is shortened by 4 bases, J by 2 bases, and the region joining them spans 12 bases. Sequences SGHRS (CDR1) and YFSETQ (CDR2) are obtained from the germline V gene. Library prep was done by the immunoSEQ multiplex PCR assay. For the multiplex PCR, a mixture combining 60 forward primers for TCR Vbeta segments and 13 reverse primers for TCR Jbeta segments was used. A multiplex PCR assay on genomic DNA amplified the CDR3 region of rearranged TCR beta genes. On the Illumina HiSeq System, the amplified TCR beta libraries were sequenced as 87-base-pair reads. The paper's data handling went like this. A later analysis tallied around 82 million unique TCR beta chains across the approximately 670 repertoires, and approximately 11 million of those chains were shared by two or more donors. To remove PCR and sequencing errors, raw reads were error-corrected and collapsed into unique sequences using a nearest-neighbor algorithm that merged closely related sequences. To assign V, D and J gene segments, CDR3 sequences were aligned to IMGT reference sequences. For a sequence to be retained, a match of at least six nucleotides to both a V gene segment and a J gene segment was required. Rearrangements were called productive when the CDR3 lacked stop codons and stayed in frame with V and J; all others were non-productive. Following IMGT convention, CDR3 was defined as the stretch from the second conserved V-encoded cysteine to the conserved J-encoded phenylalanine. The earlier analysis of roughly 590 of the donors excluded any sequence lacking an unambiguous match to a single V gene segment. An earlier analysis of fewer than 650 of the donors classified V segments as functional when productive rearrangements were above 56.7% and as segregating when the standard deviation between donors was above 5%. A statistical classification framework was built to diagnose cytomegalovirus status from the catalog of TCR beta chain sequences. V and J gene assignment, in a later analysis, came from comparing TCR nucleotide sequences with IMGT/GENE-DB human TR gene sequences. Using the TCRdist pipeline, a later analysis assigned CDR3 sequences along with most-parsimonious VDJ recombination scenarios. In a later analysis, every TCR beta chain was defined by the combination of its CDR3 amino acid sequence and its V-gene family, and reads without a unique V-gene family were dropped. A later analysis removed over 500 highly shared, low-generation-probability nucleotide sequences to deal with suspected cross-contamination and a sequencing artifact. In a later analysis, a clonal expansion index was calculated for each public chain from normalized within-repertoire ranks of inferred template counts. In a later analysis, generation probabilities were computed using a VDJ recombination model fitted to out-of-frame rearrangements, and the results were checked against IGoR. Hypergeometric tests were used in a later analysis to score TCR-TCR, TCR-HLA and TCR-CMV co-occurrence, with a repertoire-size bias correction applied to the TCR pairs. False discovery rates were estimated in a later analysis by permuting HLA or CMV assignments 20 times. A later analysis grouped co-occurring TCRs with DBSCAN, adding TCRdist sequence similarity when clustering within HLA-allele-positive subsets. For co-occurrence clustering, repertoires with fewer than 30,000 or more than 120,000 public chains were excluded, along with about five repertoires with anomalous nucleotide sharing. TCRdb provides this immuneACCESS table in a form limited to in-frame rearrangements. Some clones are lacking; in checked studies, under half of them reflect an unresolved V gene, and why the rest are absent is not known. V and J calls and clone size are as listed in that table; D and trimming were resolved from the DNA. This sample holds about 150,000 clones; approximately 76% were observed only once. The ten largest clonotypes hold 1.5% to 2% of the sample.

This clone was observed a few times. No antigen is known for it. The sample holds no much larger clone one base away, and base qualities are not on file. The cohort consisted of approximately 690 healthy bone marrow donors. All cohort members were sampled while nominally healthy, although unrecorded immune exposures were likely present. The donor tested CMV seronegative and was one of the 352 seronegative cohort members. A peripheral blood sample was provided by each donor, and peripheral blood mononuclear cells were used for TCR beta sequencing. The Qiagen DNeasy Blood Extraction Kit was used to extract genomic DNA from the blood cell samples.

In this chain, TRBV5-1 is recombined with TRBJ2-2; no D gene can be assigned with confidence. The specimen was PBMCs. This TCR was recovered from a man between 35 and 55 years old in good health and CMV-seronegative. The CDR3 reads CASSLNSLNTGELFF. The nucleotide sequence is TGCGCCAGCAGCCTTAACAGCTTAAACACCGGGGAGCTGTTTTTT.